This T cell receptor (beta chain) was observed in a study of blood T cell repertoires in COVID-19. Overall study context: The origin of the acute and convalescent COVID-19 samples was the United States, Italy and Spain. T cells, B-cell-depleted T cells, or PBMCs supplied cDNA or gDNA.

In the study's own analysis: Estimation of nucleated cell counts relied on the amplification of reference gene primers. The data were produced by immunoSEQ multiplex PCR, yet TCRdb's version contains in-frame clones alone and is incomplete. That table furnishes V, J and clone size, whereas the DNA furnished D and trimming. The table includes a few hundred thousand clones, about 90% detected once. In Seattle, patients joined the study during active infection and were tracked longitudinally. This CDR3 has 15 amino acids. V lost 5 bases and J lost 9, with 17 bases in between. Germline assignment: CDR1 SEHNR and CDR2 FQNEAQ (reference sequence).

The chain links TRBV7-9 to TRBJ1-6; D possibly corresponds to TRBD1 (6 bases). The sequence was collected from an older woman with COVID-19, enrolled during active disease. The sample consisted of peripheral blood. The CDR3 bases are TGTGCCAGCAGCCCAGGGGAGGGGAAAAGTTCACCCCTCCACTTT. Amino acids: CASSPGEGKSSPLHF.